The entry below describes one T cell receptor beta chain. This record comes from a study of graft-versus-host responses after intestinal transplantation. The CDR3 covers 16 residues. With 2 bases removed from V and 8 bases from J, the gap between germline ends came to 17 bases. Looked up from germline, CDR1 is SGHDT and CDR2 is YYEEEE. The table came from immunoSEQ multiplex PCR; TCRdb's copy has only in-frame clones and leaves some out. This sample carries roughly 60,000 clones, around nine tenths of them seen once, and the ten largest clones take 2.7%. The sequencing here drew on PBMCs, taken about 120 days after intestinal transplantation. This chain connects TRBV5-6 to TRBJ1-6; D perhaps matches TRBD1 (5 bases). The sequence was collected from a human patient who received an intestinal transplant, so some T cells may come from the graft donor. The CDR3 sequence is CASSFDEGNGYSPLHF. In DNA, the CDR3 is TGTGCCAGCAGCTTTGACGAGGGGAATGGGTATTCACCCCTCCACTTT.